The sequence of this T cell receptor (beta chain) was determined in a study of shared clonotypes between healthy human individuals. General observations from the study: Sampling was confined to blood; repertoires within tissues likely differ. Owing to a small donor count, the genetic and exposure-history diversity represented was limited.

This CDR3 is 16 amino acids long. Germline loops: CDR1 KGHSH, CDR2 LQKENI. V trimming: 6 bases; J trimming: 1 base; junction bases outside the gene matches: 10. Tens of thousands of T cell genomes, or about 290 ng DNA, went into unsorted PBMC replicate PCRs. This table comes from immunoSEQ multiplex PCR, and its TCRdb copy is limited to in-frame clones, with some not included. The sample lists some 490,000 clones, 81% occurring once. About this clone: Its specificity is unknown.

This TCR derives from a woman aged 35 to 49 in good health. Some clones in this sample may be carry-over from other donors' samples. The specimen sequenced was PBMCs. The chain joins TRBV18 to TRBJ1-1; TRBD1 matches at 8 bases. The CDR3: CASSRGDRRRNTEAFF. The CDR3 nucleotides are TGTGCCAGCTCCCGGGGGGACAGGCGTCGGAACACTGAAGCTTTCTTT.